The clone carrying this T cell receptor (beta chain) was observed a few times. The data stem from a study of blood T cells in healthy people across ages. A second PCR of about 7 to 12 cycles used a sample-barcoded 5' primer and a J-beta primer mix. TCRdb itself ran the 5' RACE reads through MiXCR, one entry per CDR3 protein. The table includes approximately 800,000 distinct CDR3 sequences, more than 20% detected once. V lost 2 bases to trimming and J lost 4 bases, with 9 bases between them. Germline CDR1 reads MGHRA; CDR2 reads YSYEKL. The CDR3 has 14 residues. These data were likewise used in another study, on T cells of mothers and their children.

The sequenced sample was blood. The TCR was taken from a boy aged 10-17 years in good health. This rearrangement joins TRBV4-1 to TRBJ2-1, with D unclear. This chain's CDR3 is CASSQSQDYNEQFF. The CDR3 coding sequence is TGCGCCAGCAGCCAAAGTCAAGATTACAATGAGCAGTTCTTC.